Listed here are 11 T cell receptor beta chains from one sample, sequenced in a study of beta chain features in type 1 diabetes (dated by TCRdb to 2017 to 2018). Library generation was performed with the immunoSEQ multiplex PCR assay. All of the isolated RNA was reverse transcribed with the High Capacity cDNA Reverse Transcription Kit, so expressed TCRB transcripts were sequenced. TCRdb took over this immuneACCESS table, retaining in-frame rearrangements with V and J assigned. Such tables are incomplete; in checked studies, under half of the missing clones stem from an unresolved V gene, and the remainder is unexplained. The table for this sample lists over 120,000 clones; under 11% of them were counted only once. 1.3% of the sample is in the top ten clones. The sample comprised naive CD4+ T cells from blood. The cell subset or site label on this specimen signifies: true naive CD4+ T cells. Receptors originate from a man in his late teens or twenties in good health.

As concerns this clone: Because it lacks the conserved phenylalanine or tryptophan at the end, this CDR3 is likely a read error. The J gene is TRBJ1-2, the V gene TRBV4-3; D is unclear. From germline, CDR1 is LGHNA and CDR2 YSLEER. CDR3 length: 12 residues. V shed 1 base and J shed 8 bases, with 8 bases lying between them. CDR3 in amino acids: CASSQGNGGYTL. In DNA, the CDR3 is TGCGCCAGCAGCCAAGGGAACGGAGGCTACACCCTC.

The chain couples TRBV28 to TRBJ2-7; TRBD2 matches 16 bases. J lost 1 base, V lost 5 bases, and 11 bases had no gene match. Germline-derived CDR1 and CDR2 are MDHEN and SYDVKM. This CDR3 region has 19 residues. In DNA form, the CDR3 reads TGTGCCAGCAGTCAGAACCCGGGACTAGCGGGGGGGCAGTCCTACGAGCAGTACTTC. Translating it yields CASSQNPGLAGGQSYEQYF.

The chain combines TRBV19 with TRBJ2-2, with TRBD1 as a possible D gene (6 bases). This CDR3 has 14 residues. From germline, CDR1 is LNHDA and CDR2 SQIVND (reference sequence). V lost 9 bases and J 2 bases, leaving 13 bases between the germline ends. CDR3 residues: CASRDTLNTGELFF. CDR3 DNA: TGTGCCAGCCGGGACACACTAAACACCGGGGAGCTGTTTTTT.

This clone was found many times. The chain couples TRBV7-9 to TRBJ2-3; D perhaps matches TRBD2 (6 bases). This CDR3 comprises 15 residues. V lost 5 bases, J lost 0 bases, and 12 bases lay in between. The germline CDR1 and CDR2 sequences are SEHNR and FQNEAQ (reference sequence). CDR3 coding DNA: TGTGCCAGCAGCCCCCGGAGGGACAGCACAGATACGCAGTATTTT. Translation gives CASSPRRDSTDTQYF.

In its sample, this clone was seen a few times. The chain employs TRBV7-8 and TRBJ1-1; the D gene is possibly TRBD1 (5 bases). The CDR3 has 14 residues. Germline loops: CDR1 SGHVS, CDR2 FQNEAQ. V was shortened by 2 bases and J by 5 bases, with 12 bases between the two germline ends. The chain's CDR3 is CASSLTRVVTEAFF. CDR3 DNA sequence: TGTGCCAGCAGCTTAACCAGGGTTGTGACTGAAGCTTTCTTT.

V is TRBV14 and J is TRBJ2-1; D gene ambiguous. Germline assignment: CDR1 SGHDN and CDR2 FVKESK. The CDR3 sequence is 14 residues long. Trimming removed 4 bases at V and 1 base at J, with 8 bases between. Written as DNA, the CDR3 is TGTGCCAGCAGCCCCGGCGGTTCCTACAATGAGCAGTTCTTC. Its protein product is CASSPGGSYNEQFF.

This clone was seen more than once but under ten times. The CDR3 DNA reads TGTGCCAGCAGCTTAAAAAGGGGGCGTAATCAGCCCCAGCATTTT. As protein: CASSLKRGRNQPQHF. The J gene is TRBJ1-5, the V gene TRBV13, with 7 bases identical to TRBD1. CDR3 size: 15 residues. V lost 2 bases to trimming and J lost 4 bases; unmatched junction nucleotides: 5. From germline, CDR1 is PRHDT and CDR2 FYEKMQ (reference sequence).

The chain employs TRBV7-3 and TRBJ2-7; TRBD1 matches 10 bases. This CDR3 spans 14 amino acids. The germline gives CDR1 SGHTA, CDR2 FQGTGA. J gave up 6 bases and V 3 bases, and 5 bases lay outside the gene matches. CDR3 sequence reads: CASSLTRTGGEQYF. The CDR3 nucleotides are TGTGCCAGCAGCTTGACACGGACAGGGGGCGAGCAGTACTTC.

The chain employs TRBV10-3 and TRBJ1-1; no clear D. V was pared by 5 bases and J by 8 bases, with 21 bases between. This CDR3 spans 15 amino acids. Germline-derived CDR1 and CDR2 are ENHRY and SYGVKD. In DNA, the CDR3 is TGTGCCATCAGTAGCGGCCCCGGTACGAAGGGAGAAGCTTTCTTT. Its translation is CAISSGPGTKGEAFF.

The chain has TRBV6-5 and TRBJ1-2, with D maybe TRBD1 (5 bases). CDR3 length: 16 amino acids. Trimming removed 4 bases at V and 7 bases at J, with 22 bases between. Germline-derived CDR1 and CDR2 are MNHEY and SVGAGI. The CDR3 region has the DNA TGTGCCAGCAGTTTAACAGGATCGGGACCGGGGGGTGGCTACACCTTC. Protein: CASSLTGSGPGGGYTF.

This chain links TRBV28 with TRBJ1-6, with 11 positions matching TRBD1. Germline V gene data show CDR1 as MDHEN and CDR2 as SYDVKM. The V segment lost 6 bases and the J segment 6 bases; nucleotides outside the gene matches: 1. The CDR3 is 14 residues long. CDR3 sequence reads: CASRGQGANSPLHF. Here the CDR3 DNA reads TGTGCCAGCAGAGGACAGGGGGCTAATTCACCCCTCCACTTT.